These 31 T cell receptor beta chains share one sample of origin, sequenced in a study of cytomegalovirus exposure and HLA in healthy donors. Some clones are missing from TCRdb's copy, which holds only in-frame ones; the method was immunoSEQ multiplex PCR. The table lists under 150,000 clones, 91% of them singletons, with around 0.7% in the top ten. The source material was PBMCs. These receptors came from a man aged 18-30 years in good health and CMV-seronegative.

The chain couples TRBV7-8 to TRBJ1-5; the D gene is possibly TRBD1 (5 bases). The CDR3 has 14 amino acids. The ends were cut back, 3 bases at V and 4 bases at J, with 10 bases in the middle. Germline values: CDR1 SGHVS, CDR2 FQNEAQ. CDR3 DNA sequence: TGTGCCAGCAGCTTTGGGGCACTTAATCAGCCCCAGCATTTT. Its protein is CASSFGALNQPQHF.

The CDR3 sequence: CASSVLGTTTYEQYF. The CDR3 region has the DNA TGTGCCAGCAGTGTCCTCGGGACAACCACCTACGAGCAGTACTTC. This rearrangement joins TRBV6-1 to TRBJ2-7; D possibly corresponds to TRBD1 (6 bases). The germline gives CDR1 MNHNS, CDR2 SASEGT. This CDR3 is built from 15 residues. V was shortened by 4 bases and J by 2 bases, with 15 bases between the two germline ends.

The rearrangement uses TRBV2 and TRBJ2-5; TRBD2 matches at 10 bases. In germline, CDR1 is SNHLY, CDR2 FYNNEI. V was pared by 7 bases and J by 5 bases, with 7 bases of the junction left unmatched. The CDR3 runs 14 residues. In nucleotides, the CDR3 is TGTGCCAGCAATAAGCGGGGGGGACAGGAGACCCAGTACTTC. Its translation: CASNKRGGQETQYF.

The chain employs TRBV7-8 and TRBJ2-5, with D perhaps TRBD1 (5 bases). CDR1 and CDR2 (germline): SGHVS, FQNEAQ. The CDR3 runs 18 residues. V lost 1 base and J lost 7, with 25 bases in between. DNA of the CDR3: TGTGCCAGCAGCTTAGTGCGTCTCGGGCAGGGCCAACCCGGGACCCAGTACTTC. This codes for CASSLVRLGQGQPGTQYF.

J is TRBJ2-7 and V is TRBV7-8; 8 nucleotides match TRBD1. Trimming cost V 5 bases and J 2 bases; bases outside gene matches: 5. CDR1 and CDR2 from the germline V gene are SGHVS and FQNEAQ. The CDR3 has 14 amino acids. The CDR3 bases are TGTGCCAGCAGCCCCGGACAGGGACCCTACGAGCAGTACGTC. The encoded protein is CASSPGQGPYEQYV.

This clone showed up just once. The chain joins TRBV18 to TRBJ1-2, with 8 bases matching TRBD1. Germline V gene sequence: CDR1 KGHSH, CDR2 LQKENI. This CDR3 spans 18 amino acids. Trimming at V came to 3 bases and at J to 5 bases, leaving 17 bases not matched to a gene. CDR3 in amino acids: CASSPLGEGRGRRYGYTF. The CDR3 DNA reads as TGTGCCAGCTCACCTTTGGGTGAGGGCAGGGGGCGCCGATATGGCTACACCTTC.

This chain connects TRBV10-1 to TRBJ1-1; D gene unclear. Trimming removed 0 bases from V and 1 base from J, with 12 bases in between. Germline V lookup: CDR1 WNHNN, CDR2 SYGVQD (reference sequence). This CDR3 spans 16 amino acids. CDR3 nucleotides: TGCGCCAGCAGTGAGTCGGGGAGAACAGCGAACACTGAAGCTTTCTTT. This sequence encodes CASSESGRTANTEAFF.

The chain has TRBV13 and TRBJ2-1, with 11 bases aligning to TRBD2. The CDR3 is made up of 17 amino acids. V shed 0 bases, J shed 6 bases, and the junction held 7 bases outside the gene matches. Per the germline V gene, CDR1 is PRHDT and CDR2 is FYEKMQ (reference sequence). The DNA for the CDR3 is TGTGCCAGCAGCTTAGGGTGGGGTGGGACTAGCGGCAATGAGCAGTTCTTC. It yields the protein CASSLGWGGTSGNEQFF.

The chain couples TRBV4-3 to TRBJ2-3, with 7 positions matching TRBD2. This CDR3 region has 14 residues. CDR1 is LGHNA and CDR2 is YSLEER in the germline V gene. J was trimmed by 8 bases and V by 0 bases; bases with no gene match: 5. The CDR3 loop is CASSQDDSGRTQYF. The CDR3 region has the DNA TGCGCCAGCAGCCAAGATGATAGCGGGCGTACGCAGTATTTT.

This rearrangement joins TRBV7-6 to TRBJ2-3; D is unclear. V lost 5 bases to trimming and J lost 2 bases, with 23 bases between them. Germline V gene lookup returns CDR1 SGHVS and CDR2 FNYEAQ. This CDR3 comprises 18 residues. This CDR3 reads CASSPSISEPHATDTQYF. Here the CDR3 DNA reads TGTGCCAGCAGCCCCTCCATATCGGAGCCTCATGCCACAGATACGCAGTATTTT.

The chain is built from TRBV21-1 and TRBJ2-7; the D call TRBD1 from the table was never checked on the DNA. TRBV21-1 is a recognized pseudogene. The length of the CDR3 is 15 residues. DNA for the CDR3: TGTGCCAGCAGCAAACCCAGGGGGCGATACTACGAGCAGTACGTC. This sequence encodes CASSKPRGRYYEQYV.

This chain uses TRBV25-1 with TRBJ1-6, with D unresolved. Germline V gene sequence: CDR1 MGHDK, CDR2 SYGVNS. The CDR3 length is 13 residues. V lost 4 bases and J lost 7, with 8 bases in between. The CDR3 sequence is CASSVPRNSPLHF. In nucleotides, the CDR3 is TGTGCCAGCAGTGTCCCGAGAAATTCACCCCTCCACTTT.

CDR3 sequence: CAWNIQGRNSPLHF. Written as DNA, the CDR3 is TGTGCCTGGAACATACAGGGGAGGAATTCACCCCTCCACTTT. V gene TRBV30 combines with J gene TRBJ1-6; 7 positions agree with TRBD1. The CDR3 runs 14 residues. The V segment lost 4 bases and the J segment 7 bases; nucleotides outside the gene matches: 7. CDR1 is GTSNPN and CDR2 is SVGIG in the germline V gene (reference sequence).

This clone was observed once. This chain uses TRBV30 with TRBJ2-7, with 7 positions matching TRBD1. Trimming at V came to 4 bases and at J to 1 base, leaving 7 bases not matched to a gene. Germline V gene sequence: CDR1 GTSNPN, CDR2 SVGIG (reference sequence). This CDR3 is 14 amino acids long. The CDR3 reads CAWKKTGTSYEQYF. The CDR3 coding sequence is TGTGCCTGGAAAAAGACAGGGACATCCTACGAGCAGTACTTC.

The rearrangement links TRBV19 to TRBJ1-4; D remains unclear. Trimming left V 10 bases short and J 0 bases short, with 18 bases between. Germline CDR1 LNHDA, CDR2 SQIVND (reference sequence). This CDR3 region has 16 residues. The CDR3 spells CATGVRRIATNEKLFF. In nucleotides, the CDR3 is TGTGCCACTGGAGTGAGGCGCATTGCAACTAATGAAAAACTGTTTTTT.

J is TRBJ1-2 and V is TRBV11-2; D gene uncertain. Germline CDR1 SGHAT, CDR2 FQNNGV. Deletions cut 5 bases from V and 5 bases from J, with 9 bases between. There are 12 residues in the CDR3. DNA of the CDR3: TGTGCCAGCAGCCTCGGGGAGTATGGCTACACCTTC. This gives the protein CASSLGEYGYTF.

This rearrangement joins TRBV5-1 to TRBJ2-5; 7 bases are shared with TRBD1. The CDR3 is made up of 13 amino acids. The V gene's germline CDR1 is SGHRS and CDR2 YFSETQ. V was clipped by 8 bases and J by 4 bases; unmatched bases: 8. The CDR3 protein is CASDRDRRETQYF. The DNA for the CDR3 is TGCGCCAGTGACAGGGATCGGCGAGAGACCCAGTACTTC. Looking up the rest from reference TRBV5-1 and TRBJ2-5 gives the full variable domain: KAGVTQTPRYLIKTRGQQVTLSCSPISGHRSVSWYQQTPGQGLQFLFEYFSETQRNKGNFPGRFSGRQFSNSRSEMNVSTLELGDSALYLCASDRDRRETQYFGPGTRLLVL.

V is TRBV28 and J is TRBJ1-2; possible D gene TRBD1, 5 bases. CDR1 and CDR2 (germline): MDHEN, SYDVKM. The CDR3 loop spans 15 amino acids. With 5 bases removed from V and 0 bases from J, the gap between germline ends came to 13 bases. In DNA form, the CDR3 reads TGTGCCAGCAGTCCACGGAGACAGTCTAACTATGGCTACACCTTC. Protein: CASSPRRQSNYGYTF.

The chain employs TRBV11-3 and TRBJ2-3, with D possibly matching TRBD2 (6 bases). This CDR3 has 17 residues. Germline CDR1 reads SGHNT; CDR2 reads YENEEA. V lost 0 bases and J 0 bases, leaving 13 bases between the germline ends. The CDR3 protein is CASSLEGRQLSTDTQYF. In DNA form, the CDR3 reads TGTGCCAGCAGCTTAGAGGGGAGGCAGCTAAGCACAGATACGCAGTATTTT.

The count of this clone is one. V and J are TRBV4-1 and TRBJ1-4, with D maybe TRBD1 (5 bases). The V gene lost 0 bases and the J gene lost 7 bases, with 18 bases spanning the gap. The CDR3 totals 17 residues. CDR1 and CDR2 from the germline V gene are MGHRA and YSYEKL. This CDR3 reads CASSQEGGGRLSEKLFF. The CDR3 nucleotides are TGCGCCAGCAGCCAAGAGGGGGGGGGAAGGTTAAGTGAAAAACTGTTTTTT.

CDR3 nucleotides: TGTGCCAGCAGCGTAGCCGGGGTGAGCACTGAAGCTTTCTTT. This encodes CASSVAGVSTEAFF. The V gene is TRBV9, the J gene TRBJ1-1; D gene unclear. Per germline, CDR1 SGDLS and CDR2 YYNGEE. The CDR3 extends over 14 amino acids. Trimming left V 0 bases short and J 4 bases short, with 10 bases between.

V gene TRBV9 combines with J gene TRBJ2-5, with 8 bases fitting TRBD1. The V gene end was trimmed by 0 bases and the J gene end by 3 bases; junction bases not matched to a gene: 10. Germline CDR1 reads SGDLS; CDR2 reads YYNGEE. This CDR3 spans 17 amino acids. Written as DNA, the CDR3 is TGTGCCAGCAGCGTAGACGCGCCAGGGGGCGTAAAAGAGACCCAGTACTTC. Protein sequence: CASSVDAPGGVKETQYF. Using reference TRBV9 and TRBJ2-5 for the parts outside the CDR3, the full variable domain is DSGVTQTPKHLITATGQRVTLRCSPRSGDLSVYWYQQSLDQGLQFLIQYYNGEERAKGNILERFSAQQFPDLHSELNLSSLELGDSALYFCASSVDAPGGVKETQYFGPGTRLLVL.

The chain recombines TRBV6-1 with TRBJ2-2; 8 positions agree with TRBD1. Germline V gives CDR1 MNHNS, CDR2 SASEGT. The V gene end was trimmed by 5 bases and the J gene end by 4 bases; junction bases not matched to a gene: 6. The CDR3 is 15 amino acids. The CDR3, as DNA: TGTGCCAGCAGTAACCGGGACAGGAGCACCGGGGAGCTGTTTTTT. Its protein is CASSNRDRSTGELFF.

The chain is built from TRBV27 and TRBJ1-4, with 8 positions matching TRBD1. Unmatched junction bases numbered 11, after V lost 8 bases and J lost 6 bases. The CDR3 has 15 amino acids. Germline V gives CDR1 MNHEY, CDR2 SMNVEV (reference sequence). CDR3: CASGAPGTGYEKLFF. Written as DNA, the CDR3 is TGTGCCAGCGGGGCCCCCGGGACAGGATATGAAAAACTGTTTTTT.

The V call is TRBV5-4, the J call TRBJ2-1, with 8 bases aligning to TRBD2. The CDR3 length is 15 residues. The V gene's germline CDR1 is SGHNT and CDR2 YYREEE (reference sequence). The ends lost 3 bases at V and 2 bases at J; junction bases unmatched: 4. CDR3: CASSYSGIAYNEQFF. The CDR3 DNA reads TGTGCCAGCAGCTATAGCGGGATTGCCTACAATGAGCAGTTCTTC.

This clone was counted only a few times. The rearrangement joins TRBV23-1 to TRBJ1-5; 8 positions match TRBD1. TRBV23-1 is an ORF, with its function uncertain. This CDR3 comprises 16 residues. V dropped 6 bases and J dropped 3; count of bases not matched to a gene: 10. The CDR3 DNA reads TGCGCCAGCAGGGGACAGGAGATCTTATCCAATCAGCCCCAGCATTTT. It codes for CASRGQEILSNQPQHF.

This rearrangement joins TRBV19 to TRBJ1-6, with 7 bases that match TRBD1. This CDR3 has 14 amino acids. Unmatched junction bases numbered 4, after V lost 4 bases and J lost 7 bases. The germline gives CDR1 LNHDA, CDR2 SQIVND (reference sequence). CDR3 sequence: CASSKDRWNSPLHF. The CDR3 DNA is TGTGCCAGTAGTAAGGACAGGTGGAATTCACCCCTCCACTTT.

This chain uses TRBV27 with TRBJ1-2; 7 bases align to TRBD1. The CDR3 totals 15 residues. V was pared by 2 bases and J by 2 bases, with 5 bases of the junction left unmatched. Germline V gene lookup returns CDR1 MNHEY and CDR2 SMNVEV (reference sequence). The DNA of the CDR3 is TGTGCCAGCAGTTTAGCGGGACAGCCCAACTATGGCTACACCTTC. Amino acids: CASSLAGQPNYGYTF.

V gene TRBV23-1 combines with J gene TRBJ2-7; 11 bases align to TRBD1. TRBV23-1 is an ORF for which the function is uncertain. V was pared by 3 bases and J by 5 bases, with 9 bases of the junction left unmatched. CDR3 length equals 16 residues. CDR3 protein: CASSHTGTGGSHEQYF. CDR3 nucleotide sequence: TGCGCCAGCAGTCACACCGGGACAGGGGGGTCGCACGAGCAGTACTTC.

The genes are TRBV23-1 and TRBJ1-5, with D hard to call. TRBV23-1 is marked as an open reading frame, function uncertain. Deletions cut 1 base from V and 6 bases from J, with 13 bases between. The CDR3 consists of 15 residues. The CDR3, as DNA: TGCGCCAGCAGTCAATGGGTAGGGCGGGCTCAGCCCCAGCATTTT. Translation gives CASSQWVGRAQPQHF.

The gene calls are TRBV6-5 and TRBJ2-3, with a tentative D call TRBD2 (6 bases). The V gene lost 2 bases and the J gene lost 8 bases, with 14 bases spanning the gap. Germline V gives CDR1 MNHEY, CDR2 SVGAGI. The CDR3 sequence is 14 residues long. The CDR3 DNA reads TGTGCCAGCAGTTACAACAAGGGACTTTTTACGCAGTATTTT. Amino acid sequence: CASSYNKGLFTQYF.